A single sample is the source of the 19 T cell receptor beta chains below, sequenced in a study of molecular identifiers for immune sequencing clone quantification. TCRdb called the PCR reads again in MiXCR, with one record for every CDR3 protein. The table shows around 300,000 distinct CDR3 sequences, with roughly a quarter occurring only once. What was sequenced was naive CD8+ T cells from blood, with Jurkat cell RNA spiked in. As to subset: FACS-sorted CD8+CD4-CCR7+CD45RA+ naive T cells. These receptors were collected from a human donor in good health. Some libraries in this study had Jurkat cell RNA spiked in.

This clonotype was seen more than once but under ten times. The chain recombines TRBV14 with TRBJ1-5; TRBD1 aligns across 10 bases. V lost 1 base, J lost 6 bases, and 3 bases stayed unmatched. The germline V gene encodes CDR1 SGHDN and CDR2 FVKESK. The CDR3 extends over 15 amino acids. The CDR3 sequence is CASSQAGTGVQPQHF. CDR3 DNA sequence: TGTGCCAGCAGCCAAGCCGGGACAGGGGTTCAGCCCCAGCATTTT. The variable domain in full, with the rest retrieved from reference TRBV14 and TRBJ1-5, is EAGVTQFPSHSVIEKGQTVTLRCDPISGHDNLYWYRRVMGKEIKFLLHFVKESKQDESGMPNNRFLAERTGGTYSTLKVQPAELEDSGVYFCASSQAGTGVQPQHFGDGTRLSIL.

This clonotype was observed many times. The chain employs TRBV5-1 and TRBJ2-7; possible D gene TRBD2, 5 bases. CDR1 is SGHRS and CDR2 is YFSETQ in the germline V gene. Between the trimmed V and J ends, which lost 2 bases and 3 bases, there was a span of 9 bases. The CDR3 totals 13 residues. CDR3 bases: TGCGCCAGCAGCTTTTCGGCGGGCTACGAGCAGTACTTC. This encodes CASSFSAGYEQYF.

The CDR3 sequence: CASSPRTGTGELFF. The CDR3 DNA follows: TGTGCCAGCAGTCCACGGACAGGGACCGGGGAGCTGTTTTTT. The rearrangement links TRBV28 to TRBJ2-2; 8 bases are shared with TRBD1. The CDR3 runs to 14 residues. Germline CDR1 reads MDHEN; CDR2 reads SYDVKM. V lost 5 bases to trimming and J lost 5 bases; unmatched junction nucleotides: 4.

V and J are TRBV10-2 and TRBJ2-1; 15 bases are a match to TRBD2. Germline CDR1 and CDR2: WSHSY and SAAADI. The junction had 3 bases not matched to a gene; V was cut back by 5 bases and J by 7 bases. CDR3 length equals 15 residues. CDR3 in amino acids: CASSTGTSGGNEQFF. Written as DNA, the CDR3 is TGCGCCAGCAGTACCGGGACTAGCGGGGGGAATGAGCAGTTCTTC.

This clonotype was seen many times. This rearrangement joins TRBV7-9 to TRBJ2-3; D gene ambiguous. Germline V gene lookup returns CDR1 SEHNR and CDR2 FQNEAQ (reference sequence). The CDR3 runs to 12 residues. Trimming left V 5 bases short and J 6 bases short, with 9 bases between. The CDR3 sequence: CASSPNPDTQYF. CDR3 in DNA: TGTGCCAGCAGCCCTAACCCGGATACGCAGTATTTT.

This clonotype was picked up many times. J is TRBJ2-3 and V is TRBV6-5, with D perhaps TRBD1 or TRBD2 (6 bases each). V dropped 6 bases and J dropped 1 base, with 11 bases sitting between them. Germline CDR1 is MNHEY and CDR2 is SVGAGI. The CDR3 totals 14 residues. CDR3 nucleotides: TGTGCCAGCAGCTCAGGGGAGGGCACAGATACGCAGTATTTT. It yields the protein CASSSGEGTDTQYF.

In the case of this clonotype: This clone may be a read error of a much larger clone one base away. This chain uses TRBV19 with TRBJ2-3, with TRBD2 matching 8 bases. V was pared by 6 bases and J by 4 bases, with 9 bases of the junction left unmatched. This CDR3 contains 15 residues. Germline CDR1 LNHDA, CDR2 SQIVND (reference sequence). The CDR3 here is CASRRVSGSADTQYF. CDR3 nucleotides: TGTGCCAGTAGAAGGGTCAGCGGGAGTGCAGATACGCAGTATTTT.

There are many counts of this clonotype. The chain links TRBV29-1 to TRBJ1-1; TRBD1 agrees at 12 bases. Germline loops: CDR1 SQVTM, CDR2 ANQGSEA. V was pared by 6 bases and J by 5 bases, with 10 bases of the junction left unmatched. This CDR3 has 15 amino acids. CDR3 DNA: TGCAGCGTCCCCGGGACAGGGGGCTCGTGGACTGAAGCTTTCTTT. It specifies CSVPGTGGSWTEAFF.

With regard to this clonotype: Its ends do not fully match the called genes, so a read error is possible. As DNA, the CDR3 is TGTGCCAGCAGCCTCGGCCACGAGCAGTGCTTC. Its translation: CASSLGHEQCF. The V call is TRBV11-2, the J call TRBJ2-7; D is ambiguous. This CDR3 contains 11 residues. CDR1 and CDR2 from the germline V gene are SGHAT and FQNNGV. The variable domain in full, completed from reference TRBV11-2 and TRBJ2-7, reads EAGVAQSPRYKIIEKRQSVAFWCNPISGHATLYWYQQILGQGPKLLIQFQNNGVVDDSQLPKDRFSAERLKGVDSTLKIQPAKLEDSAVYLCASSLGHEQCFGPGTRLTVT.

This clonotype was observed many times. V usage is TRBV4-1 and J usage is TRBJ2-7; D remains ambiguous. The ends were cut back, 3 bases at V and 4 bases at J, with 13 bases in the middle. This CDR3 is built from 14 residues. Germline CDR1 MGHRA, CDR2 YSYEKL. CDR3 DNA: TGCGCCAGCAGCCATTCCAACACCGATTACGAGCAGTACTTC. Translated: CASSHSNTDYEQYF.

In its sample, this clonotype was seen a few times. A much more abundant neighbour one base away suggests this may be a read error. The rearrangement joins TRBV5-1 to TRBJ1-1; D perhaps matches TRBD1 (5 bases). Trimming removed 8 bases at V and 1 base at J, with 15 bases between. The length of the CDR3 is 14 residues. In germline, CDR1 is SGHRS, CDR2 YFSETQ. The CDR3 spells CARRARERNTEAFF. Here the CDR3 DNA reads TGCGCCAGAAGGGCCAGGGAAAGGAACACTGAAGCTTTCTTT.

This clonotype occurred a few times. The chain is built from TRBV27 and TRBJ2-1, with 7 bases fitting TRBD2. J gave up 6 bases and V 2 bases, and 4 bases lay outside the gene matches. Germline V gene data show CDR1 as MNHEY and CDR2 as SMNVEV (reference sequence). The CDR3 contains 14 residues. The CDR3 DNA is TGTGCCAGCAGTTTAGCTAGCGGTCCCAATGAGCAGTTCTTC. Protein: CASSLASGPNEQFF.

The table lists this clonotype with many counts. DNA of the CDR3: TGTGCCAGCATGACGGAGGATACGCAGTATTTT. It is translated as CASMTEDTQYF. The genes are TRBV6-5 and TRBJ2-3; no reliable D call. With 7 bases removed from V and 6 bases from J, the gap between germline ends came to 8 bases. Germline assignment: CDR1 MNHEY and CDR2 SVGAGI. CDR3 length: 11 residues.

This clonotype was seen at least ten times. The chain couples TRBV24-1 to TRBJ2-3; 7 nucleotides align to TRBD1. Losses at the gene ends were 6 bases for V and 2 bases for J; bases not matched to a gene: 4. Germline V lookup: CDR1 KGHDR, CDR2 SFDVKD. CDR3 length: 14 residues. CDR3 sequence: CATSRQGLTDTQYF. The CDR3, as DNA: TGTGCCACCAGTCGACAGGGCCTCACAGATACGCAGTATTTT.

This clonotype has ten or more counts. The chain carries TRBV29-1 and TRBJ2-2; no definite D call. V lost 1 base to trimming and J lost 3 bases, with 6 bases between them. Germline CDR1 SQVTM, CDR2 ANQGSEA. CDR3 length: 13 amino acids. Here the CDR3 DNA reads TGCAGCGTTGAAGGGCACGACACCGGGGAGCTGTTTTTT. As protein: CSVEGHDTGELFF.

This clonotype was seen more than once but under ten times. CDR3 sequence (DNA): TGTGCCAGCAGCTTCCCTGTAAGAGGGGCCAACGTCCTGACTTTC. This translates into CASSFPVRGANVLTF. The J gene is TRBJ2-6, the V gene TRBV13; D not certain. The germline gives CDR1 PRHDT, CDR2 FYEKMQ (reference sequence). This CDR3 has 15 residues. Deletions cut 3 bases from V and 4 bases from J, with 10 bases between.

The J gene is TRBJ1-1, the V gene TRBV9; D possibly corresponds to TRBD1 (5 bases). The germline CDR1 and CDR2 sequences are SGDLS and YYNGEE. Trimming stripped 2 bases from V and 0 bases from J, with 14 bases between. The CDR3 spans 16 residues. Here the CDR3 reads CASSVRDGLMNTEAFF. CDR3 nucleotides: TGTGCCAGCAGCGTCCGGGACGGACTAATGAACACTGAAGCTTTCTTT.

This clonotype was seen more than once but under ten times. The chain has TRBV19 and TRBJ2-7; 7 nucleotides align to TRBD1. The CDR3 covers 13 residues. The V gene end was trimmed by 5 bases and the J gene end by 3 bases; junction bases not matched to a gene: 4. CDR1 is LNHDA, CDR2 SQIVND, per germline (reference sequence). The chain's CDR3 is CASSETGLYEQYF. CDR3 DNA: TGTGCCAGTAGTGAGACAGGGCTCTACGAGCAGTACTTC.

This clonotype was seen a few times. DNA of the CDR3: TGTGCCAGCAGCCTCTGGGACTCTGGGGCCAACGTCCTGACTTTC. Amino acid sequence: CASSLWDSGANVLTF. This sequence joins TRBV5-4 and TRBJ2-6; D uncertain. This CDR3 has 15 amino acids. The V and J ends lost 4 bases and 0 bases respectively, with 8 bases between them. CDR1 and CDR2 from the germline V gene are SGHNT and YYREEE (reference sequence).